Included here is one T cell receptor (beta chain) sequence, with context. This clonotype has ten or more counts. Its binding antigen is unknown. Base-call qualities are not available, and no considerably larger clone is one nucleotide away. In light of the paper, this sample's time point label describes: newly diagnosed GD, antithyroid drugs for less than 3 months. RNA was extracted from PBMCs in TRIzol for both TCR sequencing and RNA sequencing. The diagnosis of Graves' disease was made according to American Thyroid Association guidelines. Recruitment of patients was carried out at an endocrinology department in Xi'an, China. From each patient, approximately 10 milliliters of peripheral blood was collected into an EDTA anticoagulant tube. Ficoll Paque Plus density gradient separation was used to isolate PBMCs, and no further T cell sorting was done. An Agilent 2100 Bioanalyzer and agarose gel were used to assess RNA quality, and a NanoDrop 2000 was used to measure RNA concentration.

The CDR3 covers 13 residues, taking in both the cysteine and the phenylalanine. Left in the record is the CDR3 DNA by itself, 39 bases read in frame from the first base. V and J are truncated by 4 bases and 7 bases respectively, leaving an intervening sequence of 13 bases. The germline V gene (reference sequence) supplies CDR1 MNHEY and CDR2 SMNVEV. Libraries were built with multiplex PCR. Sequencer: Illumina HiSeq 4000. To build TCR beta libraries, CDR3 regions were amplified by Arm-PCR using iRepertoire HTBI primers. Before sequencing, the PCR products went through gel purification. The published analysis was carried out like this. Gene usage analysis of CDR3 amino acid clonotypes used the 60 to 75 TRBV and around 13 TRBJ segments found across samples. COPE and FqMerger were used to merge filtered high-quality paired reads into contigs. Contigs were aligned with BLAST to IMGT TRBV, TRBD and TRBJ reference genes, and CDR3 was defined per IMGT. Clonotypes above 0.1% frequency were classified as highly expanded clones. Shannon entropy was used to measure repertoire diversity, and the Gini coefficient was used to measure V-J evenness. A clonotype found in more than one individual was treated as public. The public reads were reprocessed in TCRdb via fastp at Q25 and MiXCR, keeping in-frame beta chains. Each entry merges the rows of one CDR3 protein and shows their most common DNA and genes. For this entry, the V and J calls and clone size follow TCRdb and not the study's own pipeline. The sample contains hundreds of thousands of distinct CDR3 sequences, approximately 16% of them found a single time. The ten top clones hold around 12% of the sample.

This sample was taken from a study of regulatory T cells in long-lasting Graves disease (dated by TCRdb to about 2021). About the study as a whole: Antithyroid drugs had been taken for less than 3 months by newly diagnosed Graves' disease patients. A total of around 35 samples underwent TCR sequencing: around 13 from persistent and around 20 from newly diagnosed Graves' disease patients. The study took place in China and was registered as a clinical trial. Peripheral blood TCR sequencing and RNA sequencing compared persistent Graves' disease patients with newly diagnosed Graves' disease patients.

Broad study findings and their caveats: The authors acknowledged the small sample size as a limitation that may reduce accuracy. Lower TCR Shannon entropy and fewer highly expanded clones were observed in persistent Graves' disease patients than in newly diagnosed patients, which suggested clonal expansion. Only the TCR beta chain was sequenced and analyzed. A larger number of public clonotypes was shared among persistent patients (around 2,700) than among newly diagnosed patients (about 990). Persistent disease showed preferential use of TRBV28, TRBJ1-2 and TRBJ2-5, whereas newly diagnosed disease favored TRBV20-1 and TRBJ2-1. Because the primary lesion, thyroid tissue, could not be accessed, the study looked at peripheral blood alone.

These data are also associated with another study on T cells in Graves' hyperthyroidism and ophthalmopathy. As noted in the second study: A patient counted as having stable Graves' hyperthyroidism if no progression to ophthalmopathy occurred over 18 months of follow-up. Hyperthyroidism patients were newly diagnosed, with disease duration under 2 months, and aged 18 to 65 years. Exclusion was applied to patients with uncontrolled infections, other autoimmune diseases, pregnancy or lactation. Diagnoses were based on clinical symptoms, serum thyroxine and TRAb, thyroid ultrasound and orbital computed tomography. The first round of RT-PCR for the TCR CDR3 was performed with the HTBI primer set and the Qiagen OneStep RT-PCR kit. Most expanded thyroid clonotypes (frequency above 0.001) were also found in blood, which suggests that blood repertoires may mirror thyroid immune responses. A model built on a 13 V-J signature distinguished ophthalmopathy from stable hyperthyroidism, reaching about 88% sensitivity and under 84% specificity in cross-validation and 80%/75% in testing. In validation, the model predicted progression to ophthalmopathy a median of around six months before onset, with roughly 68% sensitivity and just under 75% specificity. To identify distinguishing TCR V-J signatures, a discovery cohort of around 100 patients was used, comprising 40 to 45 with Graves' ophthalmopathy and around 60 with stable Graves' hyperthyroidism. An independent validation cohort of fewer than 20 hyperthyroidism patients and 17 patients who later progressed to ophthalmopathy tested prospective prediction of ophthalmopathy. For training and testing, the 100 patients in the discovery cohort were randomly divided in a 7:3 ratio. The study also compared thyroid tissue and blood T-cell repertoires from more than 5 Graves' hyperthyroidism patients. Following sampling, methimazole starting at 30 mg daily was given to hyperthyroidism patients, and high-dose intravenous methylprednisolone was given to ophthalmopathy patients. The libraries were constructed in a second round of multiplex PCR and then size-selected and purified. Sequencing of the libraries was done on an Illumina HiSeq2000 using paired-end 100 bp reads. SOAPnuke was used to process the raw data, removing reads that contained adapters or uncalled bases, had a mean Phred below 15, or lacked an exact match to the constant primer or identifier. COPE v1.2.5 was used to merge high-quality paired reads, and clonotypes were defined as unique nucleotide sequences. MiTCR v1.1 was used to align the clonotypes against IMGT TRBV, TRBD and TRBJ reference segments. Only V-J combinations with frequency above 0.0001, covering 99% to 99.2% of repertoires, were analysed. A TCS score was defined as the ratio of F50 (clonal expansion) to E x V (chaos), with BLOSUM62-based TCRdist applied between CDR3 peptides within each V-J. Welch's t-statistics and random forest reduced some 510 V-J features to around 14, which were used in a naive Bayes classifier (R e1071). Sample size was not statistically predetermined, and investigators were not blinded to group allocation. TCR Vbeta CDR3 sequencing of some 140 peripheral blood samples (fewer than 45 ophthalmopathy, about 74 hyperthyroidism and approximately 17 progressor patients) is reported in the paper.

Sequenced material: peripheral blood mononuclear cells (PBMCs), taken at new diagnosis, from a patient treated with antithyroid drugs. The sequence was obtained from a man aged 18 to 29 with Graves disease. Donor details come from another sample of the same person, matched by shared clones. Here the chain combines TRBV27 and TRBJ2-5; tentative D gene TRBD2, with 5 bases matching. The sequence in DNA is TGTGCCAGCAGTTCTGAAGGAGAGGGGACCCAGTACTTC. Translated, it reads CASSSEGEGTQYF.